The T cell receptor beta chain described here comes from a study of shared clonotypes between healthy human individuals. Findings and limits, study-wide: Enrolling few donors narrowed the genetic and exposure-history diversity that was represented.

A remark on this clone: The antigen is unknown.

V was pared by 3 bases and J by 0 bases, with 3 bases of the junction left unmatched. The CDR3 runs to 15 residues. Germline CDR1 and CDR2: ENHRY and SYGVKD. Naive CD8 isolation took CD45RO-negative cells positively selected for CCR7 and excluded terminally differentiated effector memory CD45RA+ cells. Clones were read by immunoSEQ multiplex PCR, and TCRdb kept only the in-frame ones, dropping some. The data hold roughly 2 million clones, with roughly 95% observed a single time. The chain links TRBV10-3 to TRBJ2-3; 7 nucleotides align to TRBD2. Sequencing was performed on naive CD8+ T cells sorted from blood. The clonotype was recovered from a man between 18 and 29 years old in good health. CDR3 sequence (DNA): TGTGCCATCAGTGACCCGGGACTAAGCACAGATACGCAGTATTTT. This sequence encodes CAISDPGLSTDTQYF.